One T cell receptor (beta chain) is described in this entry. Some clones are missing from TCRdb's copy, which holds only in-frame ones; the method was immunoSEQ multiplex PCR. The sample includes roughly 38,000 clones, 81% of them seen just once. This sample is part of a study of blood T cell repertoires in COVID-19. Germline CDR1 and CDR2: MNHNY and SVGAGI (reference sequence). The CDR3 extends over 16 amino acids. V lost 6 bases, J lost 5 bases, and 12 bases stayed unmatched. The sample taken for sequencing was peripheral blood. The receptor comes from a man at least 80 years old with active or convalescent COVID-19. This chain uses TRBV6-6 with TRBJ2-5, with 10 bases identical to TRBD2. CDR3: CASSPSGGAPGETQYF. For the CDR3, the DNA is TGTGCCAGCAGCCCAAGCGGGGGGGCCCCCGGGGAGACCCAGTACTTC.